Listed below are T cell receptor beta chains from one sample, sequenced in a study of blood T cell repertoires in COVID-19. Profiling relied on immunoSEQ multiplex PCR, and the TCRdb table lists in-frame clones only, not all of them. The sample includes a few hundred thousand clones, around 87% of them seen just once. Specimen: PBMCs or T cells enriched from blood (not recorded which). The receptor set was obtained from a middle-aged man in a cohort exposed to, infected with or recovered from COVID-19 (not recorded which). The CDR3 runs from the conserved cysteine through the conserved F or W. Each record gives: V gene, J gene, CDR3 length, CDR3 protein.

v_call: TRBV7-9; j_call: TRBJ2-3; cdr3_length: 15; cdr3_aa: CASSSGTPRPDTQYF
v_call: TRBV11-2; j_call: TRBJ2-2; cdr3_length: 17; cdr3_aa: CASSGHGQGVNTGELFF
v_call: TRBV28; j_call: TRBJ2-7; cdr3_length: 15; cdr3_aa: CASSPYRGGSYEQYF
v_call: TRBV6-1; j_call: TRBJ2-1; cdr3_length: 14; cdr3_aa: CASSEAQGVREQFF
v_call: TRBV19; j_call: TRBJ2-3; cdr3_length: 14; cdr3_aa: CASSKGTLTDTQYF
v_call: TRBV11-2; j_call: TRBJ2-5; cdr3_length: 14; cdr3_aa: CASSHSGNQETQYF
v_call: TRBV10-2; j_call: TRBJ1-1; cdr3_length: 13; cdr3_aa: CASSDQGGAEAFF
v_call: TRBV5-4; j_call: TRBJ2-2; cdr3_length: 15; cdr3_aa: CASSFFVGDTGELFF
v_call: TRBV19; j_call: TRBJ2-6; cdr3_length: 18; cdr3_aa: CASSPLGRFKSGANVLTF
v_call: TRBV7-2; j_call: TRBJ1-4; cdr3_length: 15; cdr3_aa: CASSFQGSSGEKLFF
v_call: TRBV24-1; j_call: TRBJ2-2; cdr3_length: 18; cdr3_aa: CATSEHSGSPYHTGELFF
v_call: TRBV6-1; j_call: TRBJ1-1; cdr3_length: 15; cdr3_aa: CASSEWDRGQTEAFF
v_call: TRBV2; j_call: TRBJ1-2; cdr3_length: 13; cdr3_aa: CASRTQGFYGYTF
v_call: TRBV2; j_call: TRBJ1-5; cdr3_length: 13; cdr3_aa: CASSRESNQPQHF
v_call: TRBV27; j_call: TRBJ1-5; cdr3_length: 15; cdr3_aa: CASREQGYSNQPQHF
v_call: TRBV11-2; j_call: TRBJ2-7; cdr3_length: 14; cdr3_aa: CASRVSGISYEQYF
v_call: TRBV9; j_call: TRBJ1-6; cdr3_length: 15; cdr3_aa: CASSFRDRGNSPLHF
v_call: TRBV11-2; j_call: TRBJ2-3; cdr3_length: 15; cdr3_aa: CASRLEAGPRDTQYF
v_call: TRBV6-5; j_call: TRBJ1-5; cdr3_length: 13; cdr3_aa: CASNLQGDQPQHF
v_call: TRBV3-1/TRBV3-2; j_call: TRBJ1-2; cdr3_length: 13; cdr3_aa: CASSQDLRVGYTF
v_call: TRBV29-1; j_call: TRBJ2-1; cdr3_length: 12; cdr3_aa: CSVGEAYNEQFF
v_call: TRBV19; j_call: TRBJ2-1; cdr3_length: 15; cdr3_aa: CASSMGGTPYNEQFF
v_call: TRBV19; j_call: TRBJ1-1; cdr3_length: 12; cdr3_aa: CASSRGTASAFF
v_call: TRBV30; j_call: TRBJ2-2; cdr3_length: 14; cdr3_aa: CAWGLAGTTGELFF
v_call: TRBV13; j_call: TRBJ1-4; cdr3_length: 15; cdr3_aa: CASIWVGQDGEKLFF
v_call: TRBV10-3; j_call: TRBJ2-7; cdr3_length: 16; cdr3_aa: CAISEMVTGGIYEQYF
v_call: TRBV11-2; j_call: TRBJ1-6; cdr3_length: 14; cdr3_aa: CASSLDHRGSPLHF
v_call: TRBV30; j_call: TRBJ2-5; cdr3_length: 15; cdr3_aa: CAWSVPSGRGETQYF
v_call: TRBV18; j_call: TRBJ2-2; cdr3_length: 14; cdr3_aa: CASSPTVNTGELFF
v_call: TRBV12-5; j_call: TRBJ2-1; cdr3_length: 13; cdr3_aa: CASGFDRLNEQFF
v_call: TRBV19; j_call: TRBJ1-2; cdr3_length: 13; cdr3_aa: CASRYGQGGDVTF
v_call: TRBV18; j_call: TRBJ1-2; cdr3_length: 13; cdr3_aa: CASSPSRGYGYTF
v_call: TRBV18; j_call: TRBJ2-7; cdr3_length: 15; cdr3_aa: CASSPPSEALYEQYF
v_call: TRBV29-1; j_call: TRBJ1-1; cdr3_length: 14; cdr3_aa: CSAFGQHMNTEAFF
v_call: TRBV10-3; j_call: TRBJ1-1; cdr3_length: 13; cdr3_aa: CAISDLASTEAFF
v_call: TRBV2; j_call: TRBJ2-1; cdr3_length: 15; cdr3_aa: CASSESSGRYNEQFF
v_call: TRBV9; j_call: TRBJ2-1; cdr3_length: 15; cdr3_aa: CASSRGTSGENEQFF
v_call: TRBV5-8; j_call: TRBJ1-1; cdr3_length: 14; cdr3_aa: CASSLMGANTEAFF
v_call: TRBV2; j_call: TRBJ1-2; cdr3_length: 13; cdr3_aa: CASKGGASYGYTF
v_call: TRBV5-1; j_call: TRBJ1-4; cdr3_length: 16; cdr3_aa: CASSLMASATNEKLFF
v_call: TRBV7-9; j_call: TRBJ2-1; cdr3_length: 13; cdr3_aa: CASSLTTNNEQFF
v_call: TRBV3-1/TRBV3-2; j_call: TRBJ2-3; cdr3_length: 15; cdr3_aa: CASSPNRAHTDTQYF